The 10 T cell receptor beta chains below come from one sample, sequenced in a study of tumor and adjacent non-tumor tissue in lung cancer. RNA was extracted from bulk tissue without any cell sorting. This non-tumor lung sample came from over 3 cm beyond the tumor edge. Three rounds of nested PCR, following a modified ARM-PCR protocol, produced the TCRbeta library. TCRdb reanalysed the multiplex PCR reads using MiXCR and keeps one entry per CDR3 protein. Altogether about 86,000 distinct CDR3 sequences are present, more than 75% being singletons, with the ten largest covering about a fifth. Sequences were obtained from distant non-tumor lung tissue. The receptors originated from a woman in her forties or fifties with non-small cell lung cancer.

The chain couples TRBV30 to TRBJ2-2; D is tentatively TRBD1 or TRBD2 (5 bases each). This CDR3 region has 15 residues. With 1 base removed from V and 8 bases from J, the gap between germline ends came to 17 bases. Germline V gives CDR1 GTSNPN, CDR2 SVGIG (reference sequence). The CDR3 spells CAWSATGAKGGELFF. DNA for the CDR3: TGTGCCTGGAGTGCCACCGGGGCAAAGGGTGGGGAGCTGTTTTTT.

Comment on this clonotype: At one end, the junction sequence differs from germline, possibly due to a read error. The chain combines TRBV6-5 with TRBJ1-1, with 8 bases fitting TRBD1. Germline loops: CDR1 MNHEY, CDR2 SVGAGI. The CDR3 loop spans 14 amino acids. The CDR3 coding sequence is TGTGCCTCCAGGGGGCCCCAGGCCTTGAATGAAGCTCTCTTT. It encodes CASRGPQALNEALF.

This clonotype was seen more than once but under ten times. The J gene is TRBJ1-4, the V gene TRBV28; TRBD1 matches 8 bases. In germline, CDR1 is MDHEN, CDR2 SYDVKM. The CDR3 consists of 14 residues. V was pared by 10 bases and J by 6 bases, with 10 bases of the junction left unmatched. The CDR3 nucleotides are TGTGCCACCAAACCCAGGGGGCGTGATGAAAAACTGTTTTTT. Its translation: CATKPRGRDEKLFF.

A word on this clonotype: At one end, the junction sequence differs from germline, possibly due to a read error. J is TRBJ2-7 and V is TRBV29-1; maybe TRBD2 (5 bases). Germline loops: CDR1 SQVTM, CDR2 ANQGSEA. CDR3 length: 12 amino acids. In nucleotides, the CDR3 is TGCAGCGTTGTGGAGTCGGGGAACGAGCAGTACTTT. The encoded protein is CSVVESGNEQYF.

As concerns this clonotype: This may be a read error, as it is one base from a much larger clone. In this CDR3 the conserved last residue, phenylalanine or tryptophan, is missing, so a read error is likely. This chain links TRBV7-9 with TRBJ2-4, with no clear D. Germline CDR1 is SEHNR and CDR2 is FQNEAQ (reference sequence). This CDR3 contains 13 residues. The V end was cut by 11 bases, the J end by 0 bases, with 11 bases between. CDR3 sequence: CAAESLAKNIQYY. The CDR3 DNA reads as TGTGCCGCGGAGTCCCTAGCCAAAAACATTCAGTACTAC.

This clonotype occurred a few times. This may be a read error, as it is one base from a much larger clone. CDR3 bases: TGTGCCAGCAGCTTGCTAGGGGGGCAAGAAAACATTCAGTACTTC. This sequence encodes CASSLLGGQENIQYF. The chain joins TRBV5-6 to TRBJ2-4, with D perhaps matching TRBD1 or TRBD2 (6 bases each). Germline values: CDR1 SGHDT, CDR2 YYEEEE. V lost 1 base and J lost 5, with 13 bases in between. CDR3 size: 15 residues.

The chain carries TRBV5-5 and TRBJ1-5; D remains ambiguous. The CDR3 spans 15 residues. Germline V gene data show CDR1 as SGHKS and CDR2 as YYEKEE (reference sequence). V lost 6 bases to trimming and J lost 4 bases, with 17 bases between them. The CDR3 sequence: CASNVNPDWNQPQHF. CDR3 bases: TGTGCCAGCAATGTTAACCCCGACTGGAATCAGCCCCAGCATTTT.

A note on this clonotype: A much larger clonotype is one base distant, so this may be a read error. The chain couples TRBV28 to TRBJ2-7, with 8 bases fitting TRBD2. CDR3 size: 11 residues. Germline V gene sequence: CDR1 MDHEN, CDR2 SYDVKM. The CDR3 sequence is CASSYVSGSSF. The CDR3 nucleotides read TGTGCCAGCAGTTATGTCAGCGGGAGTTCCTTC.

As for this clonotype: Just one base apart from a much larger clone, this may be a read error. The V gene is TRBV20-1, the J gene TRBJ2-7, with 10 bases that match TRBD2. J was trimmed by 2 bases and V by 4 bases; bases with no gene match: 5. The germline gives CDR1 DFQATT, CDR2 SNEGSKA (reference sequence). This CDR3 region has 14 residues. CDR3 protein: CSAIGLAVPYEQYF. CDR3 sequence (DNA): TGCAGTGCTATCGGACTAGCGGTCCCCTACGAGCAGTACTTC.

The J gene is TRBJ2-3, the V gene TRBV20-1, with 12 bases aligning to TRBD2. Germline values: CDR1 DFQATT, CDR2 SNEGSKA (reference sequence). Losses at the gene ends were 7 bases for V and 6 bases for J; bases not matched to a gene: 14. The CDR3 covers 16 residues. The CDR3 protein is CSGRLGTSGFTDTQYF. The DNA of the CDR3 is TGCAGTGGTCGCCTAGGGACTAGCGGGTTTACGGATACGCAGTATTTT.